Sequencing of this T cell receptor beta chain was carried out in a study of cytomegalovirus exposure and HLA in healthy donors. Regarding this clone: What it binds is unknown.

Germline assignment: CDR1 SGHTA and CDR2 FQGNSA. The CDR3 has 15 amino acids. V lost 1 base, J lost 3 bases, and 3 bases stayed unmatched. Overall study findings and caveats: CMV antigen specificity was confirmed in vitro for three CMV-associated chains.

Both 60 Vbeta primers and 13 Jbeta primers went into the PCR. The data were produced by immunoSEQ multiplex PCR, yet TCRdb's version contains in-frame clones alone and is incomplete. The data hold 180,000 or so clones, with approximately 83% observed a single time. This chain uses TRBV7-2 with TRBJ2-5; 9 bases are a match to TRBD1. The TCR sequence derives from a man aged 18 to 30 in good health and CMV-seropositive. The sample was PBMCs. The DNA for the CDR3 is TGTGCCAGCAGCTTAGGGGGGACAGGGAAAGAGACCCAGTACTTC. It translates to CASSLGGTGKETQYF.